The 32 T cell receptor beta chains presented below share a single source sample, sequenced in a study of CD8 T cells in Susac syndrome. The RNA input was about 0.5 to 1 ug, and it was reverse transcribed with random hexamers. A single record per CDR3 protein comes from TCRdb applying MiXCR to the immunoSEQ multiplex PCR reads. The sample holds 200,000 to 300,000 distinct CDR3 sequences; 95% to 97% are singletons and the top ten take about 0.1%. The sample comprised CD4+ T cells from PBMCs. These receptors were taken from a human donor with Susac syndrome.

The chain combines TRBV29-1 with TRBJ1-1; D is undetermined. The V end lost 3 bases, the J end lost 7 bases, and 6 bases lay between the germline ends. The CDR3 length is 10 residues. CDR1 and CDR2 (germline): SQVTM, ANQGSEA. The chain's CDR3 is CSVDKVEAFF. CDR3 sequence (DNA): TGCAGCGTTGATAAGGTTGAAGCTTTCTTT. Full variable domain (missing parts from reference TRBV29-1 and TRBJ1-1): SAVISQKPSRDICQRGTSLTIQCQVDSQVTMMFWYRQQPGQSLTLIATANQGSEATYESGFVIDKFPISRPNLTFSTLTVSNMSPEDSSIYLCSVDKVEAFFGQGTRLTVV.

J is TRBJ2-5 and V is TRBV20-1, with 7 bases lining up with TRBD1. The CDR3 contains 14 residues. Per the germline V gene, CDR1 is DFQATT and CDR2 is SNEGSKA (reference sequence). Trimming took 4 bases from V and 5 from J; bases not matched to a gene: 10. CDR3 residues: CSATGTADGETQYF. Here the CDR3 DNA reads TGCAGTGCTACAGGGACAGCCGACGGGGAGACCCAGTACTTC.

This sequence joins TRBV24-1 and TRBJ2-6, with D perhaps being TRBD1 or TRBD2 (6 bases each). The CDR3 runs to 15 residues. Deletions cut 2 bases from V and 4 bases from J, with 8 bases between. The germline CDR1 and CDR2 sequences are KGHDR and SFDVKD. The chain's CDR3 is CATSDWGAGANVLTF. The CDR3, as DNA: TGTGCCACCAGTGATTGGGGGGCCGGGGCCAACGTCCTGACTTTC.

V gene TRBV6-4 combines with J gene TRBJ1-5; D unclear. Germline loops: CDR1 MRHNA, CDR2 SNTAGT. The length of the CDR3 is 13 residues. V lost 3 bases and J lost 5, with 8 bases in between. The chain's CDR3 is CASSEEVDQPQHF. For the CDR3, the DNA is TGTGCCAGCAGTGAAGAAGTGGATCAGCCCCAGCATTTT.

This sequence joins TRBV11-3 and TRBJ2-7; unclear D gene. Deletions cut 0 bases from V and 1 base from J, with 13 bases between. CDR1 and CDR2 (germline): SGHNT, YENEEA. The CDR3 length is 16 residues. CDR3 bases: TGTGCCAGCAGCTTAGACAGCTATCCCAAGTCCTACGAGCAGTACTTC. Protein: CASSLDSYPKSYEQYF.

The chain couples TRBV29-1 to TRBJ2-1, with D perhaps assigned TRBD1 or TRBD2 (5 bases each). The CDR3 covers 13 residues. Looked up from germline, CDR1 is SQVTM and CDR2 is ANQGSEA. The ends were cut back, 6 bases at V and 8 bases at J, with 17 bases in the middle. As DNA, the CDR3 is TGCAGCGTCACCGGGACCACTGACGATGAGCAGTTCTTC. Its protein is CSVTGTTDDEQFF.

The V gene is TRBV20-1, the J gene TRBJ1-4; D ambiguous. Germline CDR1 reads DFQATT; CDR2 reads SNEGSKA (reference sequence). Deletions cut 6 bases from V and 7 bases from J, with 24 bases between. CDR3 length: 16 amino acids. Here the CDR3 reads CSAIWVVDPRSEKLFF. As DNA, the CDR3 is TGCAGTGCCATATGGGTGGTCGATCCTCGGAGTGAAAAACTGTTTTTT.

This chain connects TRBV5-1 to TRBJ2-1; 8 bases are a match to TRBD2. This CDR3 spans 15 amino acids. Germline trimming cut 5 bases from V and 6 bases from J; bases unmatched to any gene: 10. Looked up from germline, CDR1 is SGHRS and CDR2 is YFSETQ. CDR3 sequence: CASRPRAGAGNEQFF. DNA of the CDR3: TGCGCCAGCAGGCCGAGAGCGGGAGCTGGCAATGAGCAGTTCTTC. The full variable domain, its missing parts supplied by reference TRBV5-1 and TRBJ2-1, is KAGVTQTPRYLIKTRGQQVTLSCSPISGHRSVSWYQQTPGQGLQFLFEYFSETQRNKGNFPGRFSGRQFSNSRSEMNVSTLELGDSALYLCASRPRAGAGNEQFFGPGTRLTVL.

J is TRBJ1-3 and V is TRBV18; D is unclear. The germline V and J ends were trimmed by 2 bases and 2 bases, with 4 bases remaining between them. CDR3 size: 13 residues. Germline V lookup: CDR1 KGHSH, CDR2 LQKENI. This CDR3 reads CASSPGAGNTIYF. For the CDR3, the DNA is TGTGCCAGCTCACCAGGGGCTGGAAACACCATATATTTT.

V usage is TRBV5-1 and J usage is TRBJ2-1, with 11 bases matching TRBD2. The CDR3 totals 16 residues. The V gene's germline CDR1 is SGHRS and CDR2 YFSETQ. J gave up 5 bases and V 4 bases, and 8 bases lay outside the gene matches. CDR3 nucleotide sequence: TGCGCCAGCAGCCGCTCTAGCGGGAGGAGAAACAATGAGCAGTTCTTC. Translation: CASSRSSGRRNNEQFF.

The chain joins TRBV30 to TRBJ2-1; D tentatively reads TRBD1 or TRBD2 (5 bases each). CDR3 length equals 13 residues. V was trimmed by 6 bases and J by 8 bases, leaving 17 bases between them. Germline V gives CDR1 GTSNPN, CDR2 SVGIG (reference sequence). The CDR3 here is CACTGAYADEQFF. Written as DNA, the CDR3 is TGTGCCTGTACCGGGGCCTATGCGGATGAGCAGTTCTTC.

The chain combines TRBV20-1 with TRBJ2-5; perhaps TRBD1 as D (6 bases). Trimming pared 6 bases from V and 4 bases from J, leaving 15 bases between. This CDR3 is built from 13 residues. Germline CDR1 reads DFQATT; CDR2 reads SNEGSKA (reference sequence). The CDR3 DNA is TGCAGTGCGGCCGGGACACTTAGAGAGACCCAGTACTTC. This codes for CSAAGTLRETQYF.

The chain has TRBV7-3 and TRBJ2-1; perhaps TRBD2 as D (5 bases). This CDR3 region has 15 residues. V lost 5 bases to trimming and J lost 4 bases, with 15 bases between them. Germline V gives CDR1 SGHTA, CDR2 FQGTGA. The CDR3: CASSPTNGEYNEQFF. The CDR3, as DNA: TGTGCCAGCAGCCCAACTAATGGGGAGTACAATGAGCAGTTCTTC.

V gene TRBV9 combines with J gene TRBJ1-6, with a possible D match to TRBD1 (5 bases). CDR3 length equals 16 residues. V lost 0 bases to trimming and J lost 9 bases, with 16 bases between them. The germline V gene has CDR1 SGDLS and CDR2 YYNGEE. The CDR3 reads CASSVAGRATASPLHF. DNA for the CDR3: TGTGCCAGCAGCGTAGCTGGCAGGGCAACGGCTTCACCCCTCCACTTT.

The J gene is TRBJ2-7, the V gene TRBV5-1; possibly TRBD2 for D (5 bases). CDR3 size: 15 residues. From germline, CDR1 is SGHRS and CDR2 YFSETQ. Trimming left V 8 bases short and J 3 bases short, with 21 bases between. CDR3 region: CARSGKPDPGYEQYF. The CDR3 coding sequence is TGCGCCAGATCGGGGAAACCAGACCCTGGCTACGAGCAGTACTTC.

The chain links TRBV20-1 to TRBJ2-2; tentatively, D is TRBD1 or TRBD2 (5 bases each). Trimming pared 8 bases from V and 1 base from J, leaving 17 bases between. The germline V gene has CDR1 DFQATT and CDR2 SNEGSKA (reference sequence). This CDR3 spans 15 amino acids. CDR3 in amino acids: CSTLPGLKNTGELFF. CDR3 sequence (DNA): TGCAGTACGCTGCCGGGGCTGAAGAACACCGGGGAGCTGTTTTTT.

This clonotype came up once. J is TRBJ2-1 and V is TRBV29-1, with D uncertain. The germline V and J ends were trimmed by 6 bases and 7 bases, with 16 bases remaining between them. This CDR3 is built from 13 residues. The germline V gene encodes CDR1 SQVTM and CDR2 ANQGSEA. The CDR3 nucleotides read TGCAGCGTGCAGAGAAGGTTGGGTAATGAGCAGTTCTTC. Protein product: CSVQRRLGNEQFF.

V gene TRBV27 combines with J gene TRBJ2-5; 7 bases agree with TRBD2. The CDR3 consists of 12 residues. Looked up from germline, CDR1 is MNHEY and CDR2 is SMNVEV (reference sequence). V gave up 2 bases and J gave up 7 bases; unmatched junction bases: 1. CDR3 in amino acids: CASSLPGGTQYF. The CDR3 DNA sequence: TGTGCCAGCAGTTTACCGGGGGGGACCCAGTACTTC.

The chain joins TRBV20-1 to TRBJ2-1; 12 bases are shared with TRBD2. The V gene's germline CDR1 is DFQATT and CDR2 SNEGSKA (reference sequence). The J segment lost 6 bases and the V segment lost 3 bases, leaving 6 bases of the junction unmatched. The CDR3 has 15 amino acids. This CDR3 reads CSASKTSGRPNEQFF. DNA of the CDR3: TGCAGTGCTAGCAAAACTAGCGGGAGGCCCAATGAGCAGTTCTTC.

V gene TRBV20-1 combines with J gene TRBJ2-5; 7 bases are a match to TRBD2. The CDR3 is 14 amino acids. CDR1 and CDR2 (germline): DFQATT, SNEGSKA (reference sequence). The junction had 11 bases not matched to a gene; V was cut back by 5 bases and J by 5 bases. The CDR3 sequence: CSASSSGAGETQYF. The CDR3 DNA reads as TGCAGTGCTTCTTCTAGCGGAGCTGGGGAGACCCAGTACTTC.

The chain has TRBV9 and TRBJ2-3; D uncertain. CDR1 and CDR2 from the germline V gene are SGDLS and YYNGEE. Trimming shortened V by 2 bases and J by 2 bases, and 6 bases separated the two germline ends. This CDR3 is built from 13 residues. The CDR3 DNA reads as TGTGCCAGCAGCGTCGGCTCCACAGATACGCAGTATTTT. Its translation is CASSVGSTDTQYF. Supplemented by reference TRBV9 and TRBJ2-3, the full variable domain reads DSGVTQTPKHLITATGQRVTLRCSPRSGDLSVYWYQQSLDQGLQFLIQYYNGEERAKGNILERFSAQQFPDLHSELNLSSLELGDSALYFCASSVGSTDTQYFGPGTRLTVL.

This sequence joins TRBV24-1 and TRBJ2-1; tentatively, D is TRBD2 (5 bases). The germline CDR1 and CDR2 sequences are KGHDR and SFDVKD. Trimming shortened V by 3 bases and J by 3 bases, and 8 bases separated the two germline ends. There are 14 residues in the CDR3. The CDR3 here is CATSDPADYNEQFF. CDR3 coding DNA: TGTGCCACCAGTGATCCAGCGGACTACAATGAGCAGTTCTTC.

The V and J genes are TRBV25-1 and TRBJ2-6, with D maybe TRBD1 (6 bases). Trimming shortened V by 4 bases and J by 2 bases, and 15 bases separated the two germline ends. In germline, CDR1 is MGHDK, CDR2 SYGVNS. The CDR3 runs 17 residues. The CDR3 coding sequence is TGTGCCAGCAGTGTGATCGACAGGCTTGCTGGGGCCAACGTCCTGACTTTC. Translation: CASSVIDRLAGANVLTF.

This clonotype occurred once. This chain connects TRBV20-1 to TRBJ2-5; TRBD2 matches 7 bases. After removal of 2 bases from V and 0 bases from J, the junction contained 9 bases not matched to a gene. The CDR3 spans 16 residues. Germline lookup yields CDR1 DFQATT and CDR2 SNEGSKA (reference sequence). The CDR3: CSARLVRGTYQETQYF. Here the CDR3 DNA reads TGCAGTGCTAGACTTGTGCGGGGGACGTACCAAGAGACCCAGTACTTC.

The chain is built from TRBV6-6 and TRBJ2-1, with D perhaps matching TRBD1 or TRBD2 (5 bases each). Trimming left V 4 bases short and J 7 bases short, with 17 bases between. Germline V CDR1 and CDR2: MNHNY, SVGAGI (reference sequence). This CDR3 is 15 amino acids long. The CDR3 is CASSLLGELGNEQFF. For the CDR3, the DNA is TGTGCCAGCAGTTTATTGGGGGAGCTGGGGAATGAGCAGTTCTTC.

The V gene is TRBV15, the J gene TRBJ2-7; 8 bases map to TRBD2. Trimming took 6 bases from V and 1 from J; bases not matched to a gene: 8. The CDR3 covers 15 residues. Looked up from germline, CDR1 is LNHNV and CDR2 is YYDKDF (reference sequence). CDR3 in amino acids: CATRLTSGGSYEQYF. In DNA form, the CDR3 reads TGTGCCACCAGATTAACTAGCGGAGGGTCCTACGAGCAGTACTTC.

The sample holds one count of this clonotype. The chain combines TRBV29-1 with TRBJ2-7; the match to TRBD2 covers 9 bases. Germline V gene sequence: CDR1 SQVTM, CDR2 ANQGSEA. The CDR3 runs 15 residues. Trimming at V came to 1 base and at J to 0 bases, leaving 4 bases not matched to a gene. In nucleotides, the CDR3 is TGCAGCGTTGAAGTCGGGACTAGCAGCTCCTACGAGCAGTACTTC. This translates into CSVEVGTSSSYEQYF.

The chain is built from TRBV4-2 and TRBJ2-7; TRBD2 matches at 13 bases. Germline V CDR1 and CDR2: LGHNA, YNFKEQ. Unmatched junction bases numbered 3, after V lost 5 bases and J lost 2 bases. The CDR3 consists of 15 residues. The CDR3 coding sequence is TGTGCCAGCAGCAAGGGGACTAGCGGGACCTACGAGCAGTACTTC. It encodes CASSKGTSGTYEQYF.

This chain joins TRBV28 and TRBJ1-5; D uncertain. Trimming took off 8 bases at V and 2 bases at J, with 13 bases between the two ends. The CDR3 has 14 residues. Germline values: CDR1 MDHEN, CDR2 SYDVKM. The CDR3 nucleotides read TGTGCCAGCGCCCACAAAGACGGCAATCAGCCCCAGCATTTT. Translating it yields CASAHKDGNQPQHF.

This clonotype has only a few counts. The chain is built from TRBV12-3 or TRBV12-4 and TRBJ2-7, with 10 positions matching TRBD2. Unmatched junction bases numbered 5, after V lost 6 bases and J lost 3 bases. CDR3 length: 14 residues. In DNA form, the CDR3 reads TGTGCCAGCAGCCCCCGGACTAGCGGCTACGAGCAGTACTTC. Its translation is CASSPRTSGYEQYF.

This chain uses TRBV6-5 with TRBJ2-3, with D perhaps TRBD1 (6 bases). V lost 2 bases to trimming and J lost 3 bases, with 9 bases between them. CDR1 is MNHEY and CDR2 is SVGAGI in the germline V gene. The CDR3 spans 14 residues. CDR3 nucleotide sequence: TGTGCCAGCAGTTACCAGGGGTTTACAGATACGCAGTATTTT. This gives the protein CASSYQGFTDTQYF.

Here the CDR3 DNA reads TGTGCCAGCAGCCAAGTCTCACAGGCAGATACGCAGTATTTT. Amino acids: CASSQVSQADTQYF. This chain connects TRBV3-1 to TRBJ2-3; tentative D call: TRBD1 (5 bases). CDR1 is LGHDT, CDR2 YNNKEL, per germline (reference sequence). The CDR3 is 14 amino acids. The V gene lost 1 base and the J gene lost 4 bases, with 9 bases spanning the gap.